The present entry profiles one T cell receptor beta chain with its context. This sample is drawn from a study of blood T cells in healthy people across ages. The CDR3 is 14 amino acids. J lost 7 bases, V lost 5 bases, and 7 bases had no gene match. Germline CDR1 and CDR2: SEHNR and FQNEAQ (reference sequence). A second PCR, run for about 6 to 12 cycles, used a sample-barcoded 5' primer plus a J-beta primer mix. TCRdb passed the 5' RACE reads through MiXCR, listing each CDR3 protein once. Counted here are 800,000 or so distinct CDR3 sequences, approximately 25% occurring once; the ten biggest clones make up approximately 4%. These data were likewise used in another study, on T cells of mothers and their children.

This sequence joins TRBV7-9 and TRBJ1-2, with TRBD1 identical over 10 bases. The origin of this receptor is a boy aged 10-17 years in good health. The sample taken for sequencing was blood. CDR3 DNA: TGTGCCAGCAGCCGGGGACAGGGGTTTTCTGGCTACACCTTC. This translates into CASSRGQGFSGYTF.